Following are 29 T cell receptor beta chains from one sample sequenced in a study of radiotherapy plus CTLA-4 blockade in lung cancer. TCRdb's table, derived via immunoSEQ multiplex PCR, lists solely in-frame clones and lacks some. Altogether more than 55,000 clones are present, 77% being singletons, with the ten largest covering around 3.7%. The material was peripheral blood, obtained from a patient treated with radiotherapy plus ipilimumab. The receptors were gathered from a human donor with non-small cell lung cancer who had a partial response to radiotherapy plus ipilimumab.

The rearrangement uses TRBV28 and TRBJ1-2, with TRBD1 matching 7 bases. The V and J ends lost 1 base and 2 bases, in that order; junction bases with no gene match: 1. The CDR3 consists of 14 residues. The germline gives CDR1 MDHEN, CDR2 SYDVKM. The DNA of the CDR3 is TGTGCCAGCAGTTTATCGGACAGGAACTATGGCTACACCTTC. This sequence encodes CASSLSDRNYGYTF.

V is TRBV11-2 and J is TRBJ2-3, with 7 bases fitting TRBD1. Germline V lookup: CDR1 SGHAT, CDR2 FQNNGV. V was pared by 1 base and J by 0 bases, with 7 bases of the junction left unmatched. The CDR3 runs to 17 residues. The CDR3 reads CASSLGRGLGSTDTQYF. The CDR3 DNA follows: TGTGCCAGCAGCTTAGGAAGGGGGCTGGGTAGCACAGATACGCAGTATTTT.

The chain has TRBV5-8 and TRBJ2-6, with 11 bases identical to TRBD1. The CDR3 consists of 18 residues. CDR1 and CDR2 from the germline V gene are SGHTS and YDEGEE. The trim removed 5 bases at V and 4 bases at J, leaving 11 bases unmatched. CDR3 DNA sequence: TGTGCCAGCAGTTTTACCGGACAGGGGGCTTGGGGGGCCAACGTCCTGACTTTC. It translates to CASSFTGQGAWGANVLTF.

The chain is built from TRBV11-2 and TRBJ1-4, with 12 bases aligning to TRBD1. Germline V gene sequence: CDR1 SGHAT, CDR2 FQNNGV. The CDR3 extends over 18 amino acids. With V trimmed by 5 bases and J by 8 bases, 15 bases remained unmatched. In DNA, the CDR3 is TGTGCCAGCAGCCCGAACCGGGACAGGGGGCCACTATGGGAAAAACTGTTTTTT. Protein sequence: CASSPNRDRGPLWEKLFF.

V is TRBV5-6 and J is TRBJ2-6, with a weak D call TRBD1 (5 bases). The germline gives CDR1 SGHDT, CDR2 YYEEEE. This CDR3 is built from 18 residues. Trimming took off 4 bases at V and 1 base at J, with 18 bases between the two ends. In DNA, the CDR3 is TGTGCCAGCAGCGCAGGGTTTTATCAACCGTCTGGGGCCAACGTCCTGACTTTC. It codes for CASSAGFYQPSGANVLTF.

CDR3 sequence (DNA): TGTGCCAGCAGCGGAACCGGGACAGGGAATGAAAAACTGTTTTTT. Its translation: CASSGTGTGNEKLFF. The chain recombines TRBV9 with TRBJ1-4; 9 nucleotides align to TRBD1. The CDR3 spans 15 residues. V lost 3 bases and J lost 5; bases outside the gene matches: 5. Germline V gene sequence: CDR1 SGDLS, CDR2 YYNGEE.

The chain joins TRBV27 to TRBJ2-1; 11 bases align to TRBD2. J lost 8 bases, V lost 7 bases, and 7 bases had no gene match. CDR3 size: 14 residues. CDR1 is MNHEY, CDR2 SMNVEV, per germline (reference sequence). The CDR3 protein is CASTPSGGSDEQFF. For the CDR3, the DNA is TGTGCCAGCACACCTAGCGGGGGGTCGGATGAGCAGTTCTTC.

A word on this clone: One junction end disagrees with the germline gene, perhaps due to a read error. CDR3 loop: CASSSGTGSSLF. DNA of the CDR3: TGTGCCAGCAGCTCCGGGACAGGTTCGTCATTGTTC. The genes are TRBV6-1 and TRBJ2-7; 8 bases fit TRBD1. Germline assignment: CDR1 MNHNS and CDR2 SASEGT. The CDR3 runs 12 residues.

This chain uses TRBV28 with TRBJ1-2; weak D call: TRBD1 (5 bases). Germline-derived CDR1 and CDR2 are MDHEN and SYDVKM. Trimming took 6 bases from V and 0 from J, leaving 8 bases between them. The CDR3 consists of 13 residues. DNA of the CDR3: TGTGCCAGCAGAAGGGACTCTAACTATGGCTACACCTTC. Amino acid sequence: CASRRDSNYGYTF.

This clone has a single count. The rearrangement joins TRBV18 to TRBJ1-6, with D tentatively TRBD1 (5 bases). Germline CDR1 and CDR2: KGHSH and LQKENI. The CDR3 sequence is 15 residues long. The V gene lost 0 bases and the J gene lost 5 bases, with 8 bases spanning the gap. The CDR3 DNA follows: TGTGCCAGCTCACCACCCCAGGGTGATAATTCACCCCTCCACTTT. It specifies CASSPPQGDNSPLHF.

V gene TRBV7-5 combines with J gene TRBJ1-5; TRBD1, the D gene given by the table, was not confirmed from the DNA. TRBV7-5 is recorded as a pseudogene. This CDR3 has 20 amino acids. The CDR3 protein is CARTCNTKRLKDSFYQPQHF. The CDR3 nucleotides read TGTGCCAGAACCTGCAATACGAAGAGGCTAAAGGACAGTTTCTATCAGCCCCAGCATTTT.

This chain links TRBV5-1 with TRBJ1-1, with D uncertain. CDR1 and CDR2 (germline): SGHRS, YFSETQ. The CDR3 has 14 amino acids. The V gene lost 0 bases and the J gene lost 1 base, with 7 bases spanning the gap. The CDR3 spells CASSLGAANTEAFF. In DNA, the CDR3 is TGCGCCAGCAGCTTGGGGGCAGCGAACACTGAAGCTTTCTTT.

The CDR3 loop is CASSLTSLSSYEQYF. In DNA form, the CDR3 reads TGCGCCAGCAGCCTGACTAGCCTAAGCTCCTACGAGCAGTACTTC. The chain employs TRBV5-1 and TRBJ2-7; TRBD2 aligns across 7 bases. After removal of 4 bases from V and 0 bases from J, the junction contained 7 bases not matched to a gene. The V gene's germline CDR1 is SGHRS and CDR2 YFSETQ. The CDR3 contains 15 residues.

The rearrangement joins TRBV5-1 to TRBJ2-1, with 11 nucleotides matching TRBD2. With 2 bases clipped from V and 6 bases from J, the junction kept 4 bases outside the gene matches. CDR1 and CDR2 (germline): SGHRS, YFSETQ. This CDR3 has 15 amino acids. Here the CDR3 DNA reads TGCGCCAGCAGCTTCGGTAGCGGGGGGGCCAATGAGCAGTTCTTC. Amino acid sequence: CASSFGSGGANEQFF.

Here the CDR3 reads CASSDRVLTYEQYF. In DNA form, the CDR3 reads TGTGCCAGCAGTGACCGGGTGTTAACCTACGAGCAGTACTTC. The V gene is TRBV2, the J gene TRBJ2-7; D gene unclear. From germline, CDR1 is SNHLY and CDR2 FYNNEI. V dropped 3 bases and J dropped 2 bases, with 11 bases sitting between them. The CDR3 has 14 amino acids.

This clone was seen only a few times. The chain combines TRBV2 with TRBJ2-7, with TRBD1 matching 9 bases. The germline CDR1 and CDR2 sequences are SNHLY and FYNNEI. J was trimmed by 2 bases and V by 4 bases; bases with no gene match: 9. This CDR3 is 16 amino acids long. The CDR3, as DNA: TGTGCCAGCAGTGTGGGGCCGGGACAGGGTACCTACGAGCAGTACTTC. Residues: CASSVGPGQGTYEQYF.

The chain carries TRBV5-1 and TRBJ1-6; possibly TRBD1 for D (6 bases). With 4 bases removed from V and 7 bases from J, the gap between germline ends came to 15 bases. CDR3 length: 15 residues. Per the germline V gene, CDR1 is SGHRS and CDR2 is YFSETQ. CDR3 loop: CASSRGAGNNSPLHF. CDR3 DNA: TGCGCCAGCAGCCGGGGGGCAGGGAACAATTCACCCCTCCACTTT.

The chain recombines TRBV2 with TRBJ1-5; D is ambiguous. The CDR3 is 12 residues long. V lost 2 bases and J 7 bases, leaving 6 bases between the germline ends. Per the germline V gene, CDR1 is SNHLY and CDR2 is FYNNEI. CDR3 coding DNA: TGTGCCAGCAGTGAACTTCAGCAGCCCCAGCATTTT. Its translation is CASSELQQPQHF.

The rearrangement joins TRBV6-1 to TRBJ1-6; D ambiguous. The CDR3 is 13 residues long. Germline values: CDR1 MNHNS, CDR2 SASEGT. Trimming removed 0 bases from V and 9 bases from J, with 6 bases in between. This CDR3 is CASSEASGSPLHF. The CDR3 DNA reads TGTGCCAGCAGTGAAGCCTCCGGTTCACCCCTCCACTTT.

This clone was found once. The chain carries TRBV5-1 and TRBJ2-2; D is ambiguous. The V and J ends lost 0 bases and 3 bases respectively, with 6 bases between them. The length of the CDR3 is 14 residues. CDR1 and CDR2 from the germline V gene are SGHRS and YFSETQ. CDR3 region: CASSLVRYTGELFF. The CDR3 nucleotides are TGCGCCAGCAGCTTGGTCCGTTACACCGGGGAGCTGTTTTTT.

J is TRBJ1-4 and V is TRBV7-2; 7 bases agree with TRBD1. The CDR3 has 15 amino acids. J was trimmed by 0 bases and V by 6 bases; bases with no gene match: 4. Germline V gene data show CDR1 as SGHTA and CDR2 as FQGNSA. The CDR3 loop is CASRRTGATNEKLFF. The CDR3 DNA sequence: TGTGCCAGCAGGCGTACAGGGGCAACTAATGAAAAACTGTTTTTT.

J is TRBJ1-2 and V is TRBV6-5; D not certain. The germline V and J ends were trimmed by 0 bases and 4 bases, with 12 bases remaining between them. CDR1 and CDR2 from the germline V gene are MNHEY and SVGAGI. The CDR3 has 15 amino acids. The CDR3 DNA follows: TGTGCCAGCAGTTACTCGGGAGATTTGGGCTATGGCTACACCTTC. Its protein is CASSYSGDLGYGYTF.

CDR3 DNA sequence: TGCAGCGCCGGCACATTCACCGGGACAGTACTCACTGAAGCTTTCTTT. It translates to CSAGTFTGTVLTEAFF. This chain joins TRBV29-1 and TRBJ1-1; TRBD1 aligns across 7 bases. V lost 7 bases, J lost 4 bases, and 18 bases stayed unmatched. The germline V gene encodes CDR1 SQVTM and CDR2 ANQGSEA. CDR3 length: 16 amino acids.

This clone has just one count. The rearrangement links TRBV19 to TRBJ2-5, with 12 bases that match TRBD2. The ends lost 8 bases at V and 5 bases at J; junction bases unmatched: 9. This CDR3 has 15 amino acids. Germline CDR1 and CDR2: LNHDA and SQIVND (reference sequence). CDR3 sequence: CASATSGGPRETQYF. CDR3 bases: TGTGCCAGTGCGACTAGCGGGGGCCCCAGGGAGACCCAGTACTTC.

This clone has just a few counts. This rearrangement joins TRBV4-1 to TRBJ2-2; perhaps TRBD2 as D (5 bases). Trimming stripped 2 bases from V and 7 bases from J, with 14 bases between. This CDR3 region has 15 residues. CDR1 and CDR2 (germline): MGHRA, YSYEKL. CDR3 in DNA: TGCGCCAGCAGCCAACCCCACCCCAGCGGCGGGGAGCTGTTTTTT. Its translation: CASSQPHPSGGELFF.

This clone came up once. V and J are TRBV5-5 and TRBJ1-2, with 7 bases fitting TRBD1. The CDR3 runs 15 residues. CDR1 and CDR2 (germline): SGHKS, YYEKEE (reference sequence). The junction had 15 bases not matched to a gene; V was cut back by 4 bases and J by 9 bases. CDR3 coding DNA: TGTGCCAGCAGCCGAAATCGACCCCAGGGGGACAGCTACACCTTC. It specifies CASSRNRPQGDSYTF.

This chain connects TRBV28 to TRBJ1-3, with D tentatively TRBD1 (6 bases). Germline CDR1 MDHEN, CDR2 SYDVKM. V was cut by 7 bases and J by 0 bases, with 13 bases left in between. The CDR3 totals 15 residues. In nucleotides, the CDR3 is TGTGCCAGCAATATGGACAGAAGCTCTGGAAACACCATATATTTT. This codes for CASNMDRSSGNTIYF.

On this clone itself: The identical CDR3 is also encoded by other nucleotide sequences in the sample. V usage is TRBV28 and J usage is TRBJ1-4, with D perhaps TRBD1 (5 bases). Germline V gives CDR1 MDHEN, CDR2 SYDVKM. This CDR3 is built from 14 residues. V was trimmed by 2 bases and J by 7 bases, leaving 11 bases between them. The CDR3 region has the DNA TGTGCCAGCAGTTTAAGTCAGGGTGGTGAAAAACTGTTTTTT. Translating gives CASSLSQGGEKLFF.

V gene TRBV4-2 combines with J gene TRBJ2-3, with D hard to call. The CDR3 length is 13 residues. Deletions cut 3 bases from V and 2 bases from J, with 6 bases between. CDR1 and CDR2 (germline): LGHNA, YNFKEQ. CDR3: CASSQGITDTQYF. For the CDR3, the DNA is TGTGCCAGCAGCCAGGGCATCACAGATACGCAGTATTTT.